A single sample gave rise to the 2 T cell receptor beta chains below, sequenced in a study of shared clonotypes between healthy human individuals. Clones were read by immunoSEQ multiplex PCR, and TCRdb kept only the in-frame ones, dropping some. The table lists over 850,000 clones, approximately 80% of them singletons. The sample consisted of memory CD4+ T cells from PBMCs. Subset reported: CD45RA-negative fraction. The receptor source for this set is a young man in good health. Some clones in this sample may be carry-over from other donors' samples.

The rearrangement joins TRBV11-1 to TRBJ2-7; 9 nucleotides line up with TRBD1. J gave up 6 bases and V 2 bases, and 5 bases lay outside the gene matches. CDR1 and CDR2 from the germline V gene are SGHAT and FQDESV (reference sequence). This CDR3 is built from 14 residues. This CDR3 reads CASSLLQGAGEQYF. The CDR3 DNA follows: TGTGCCAGCAGCTTATTACAGGGGGCTGGCGAGCAGTACTTC.

V is TRBV7-2 and J is TRBJ1-1; D perhaps matches TRBD1 (6 bases). Trimming cost V 2 bases and J 1 base, with 11 bases left between them. This CDR3 is built from 15 residues. CDR1 and CDR2 from the germline V gene are SGHTA and FQGNSA. The chain's CDR3 is CASSLYGGANTEAFF. The CDR3 coding sequence is TGTGCCAGCAGCTTATACGGGGGGGCGAACACTGAAGCTTTCTTT.